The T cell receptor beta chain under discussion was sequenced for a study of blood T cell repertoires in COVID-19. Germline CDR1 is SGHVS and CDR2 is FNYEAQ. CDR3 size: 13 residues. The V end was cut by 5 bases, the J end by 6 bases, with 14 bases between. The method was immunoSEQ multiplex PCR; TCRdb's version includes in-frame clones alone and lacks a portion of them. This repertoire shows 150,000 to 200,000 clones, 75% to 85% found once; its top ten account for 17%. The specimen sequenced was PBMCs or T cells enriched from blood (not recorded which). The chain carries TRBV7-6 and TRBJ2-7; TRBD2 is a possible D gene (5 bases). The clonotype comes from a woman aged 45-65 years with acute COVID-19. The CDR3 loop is CASSPRLAGEQYV. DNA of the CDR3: TGTGCCAGCAGCCCCCGACTGGCGGGCGAGCAGTACGTC.